This T cell receptor beta chain emerged from a study of cytomegalovirus exposure and HLA in healthy donors. About the research overall: There were 90 million to 140 million unique TCR beta sequences, drawn from about 190 million T cells, in an earlier analysis. Unique TCRs numbering some 80 million, obtained from HLA-typed donors, made up an early data release. The study, taken as a whole, reports: The classifier, whose performance was assessed in both the original and validation cohorts, reportedly diagnosed cytomegalovirus status with high specificity and sensitivity. CMV antigen specificity was confirmed in vitro for a few CMV-associated chains.

In the PCR, 60 Vbeta and 13 Jbeta primers were used. Libraries were prepared by immunoSEQ multiplex PCR; TCRdb keeps only in-frame clonotypes and omits some of them. The sample records about 89,000 clones, approximately 79% being singletons. V gave up 5 bases and J gave up 3 bases, with 16 bases separating them. Germline V lookup: CDR1 MGHRA, CDR2 YSYEKL. This CDR3 has 15 residues. About this clone itself: Its antigen is undetermined.

Sequenced input: PBMCs. The sequence derives from a male donor in good health and CMV-seronegative. This chain joins TRBV4-1 and TRBJ1-2; D may be TRBD1 (6 bases). CDR3 in DNA: TGCGCCAGCAGCGGATTTACACAGGGTGACTATGGCTACACCTTC. Its protein is CASSGFTQGDYGYTF.